The 6 T cell receptor beta chains reported below all come from one sample, sequenced in a study of regulatory dendritic cells for organ transplantation. Allogeneic regulatory or mature dendritic cells were co-cultured for 5 days with CFSE-labeled sorted T cells at 1:10. Their target antigens are unknown. Here immunoSEQ multiplex PCR was the method, and the copy in TCRdb shows in-frame clones only, minus some. The sample contains over 20,000 clones, approximately 85% of which appear only once. The sequenced sample was naive CD4+ T cells from blood cultured with regulatory dendritic cells. Noted subset: CD45RA+ naive T cells. Receptor source: a human donor in good health.

This clone was seen only once. The genes are TRBV30 and TRBJ2-5; TRBD2 matches at 9 bases. Looked up from germline, CDR1 is GTSNPN and CDR2 is SVGIG (reference sequence). The CDR3 contains 17 residues. Germline trimming cut 2 bases from V and 5 bases from J; bases unmatched to any gene: 15. As DNA, the CDR3 is TGTGCCTGGAGTTCGACTCTGACTAGCGGCGTAGGGGAGACCCAGTACTTC. Translated, it gives CAWSSTLTSGVGETQYF. Together with reference TRBV30 and TRBJ2-5, the CDR3 gives the full variable domain: SQTIHQWPATLVQPVGSPLSLECTVEGTSNPNLYWYRQAAGRGLQLLFYSVGIGQISSEVPQNLSASRPQDRQFILSSKKLLLSDSGFYLCAWSSTLTSGVGETQYFGPGTRLLVL.

The chain combines TRBV10-3 with TRBJ2-7, with a weak D call TRBD1 (6 bases). Germline V gene lookup returns CDR1 ENHRY and CDR2 SYGVKD. The CDR3 sequence is 14 residues long. Trimming took off 2 bases at V and 4 bases at J, with 12 bases between the two ends. CDR3 amino acids: CAISEGGGVYEQYF. CDR3 bases: TGTGCCATCAGTGAGGGGGGCGGCGTTTACGAGCAGTACTTC.

Regarding this clone: The junction and the germline gene differ at one end; a read error may be behind it. The rearrangement joins TRBV19 to TRBJ2-3; TRBD2 agrees at 15 bases. The germline V gene encodes CDR1 LNHDA and CDR2 SQIVND (reference sequence). CDR3 length: 14 amino acids. DNA of the CDR3: TGTGCCAGTAGCTCAACCGGGACTAGCGGGAGGTCGGATTTT. Residues: CASSSTGTSGRSDF.

The chain joins TRBV6-5 to TRBJ2-7, with 10 bases lining up with TRBD2. The CDR3 length is 15 residues. Trimming took 1 base from V and 5 from J; bases not matched to a gene: 5. Germline V CDR1 and CDR2: MNHEY, SVGAGI. CDR3 in DNA: TGTGCCAGCAGTTACTTCCCTAGCGGGAGAAACGAGCAGTACTTC. It encodes CASSYFPSGRNEQYF.

This rearrangement joins TRBV5-4 to TRBJ1-2; TRBD1 is a possible D gene (6 bases). The V end was cut by 0 bases, the J end by 0 bases, with 6 bases between. Germline-derived CDR1 and CDR2 are SGHNT and YYREEE (reference sequence). This CDR3 has 14 amino acids. CDR3 sequence: CASSLDRANYGYTF. In DNA, the CDR3 is TGTGCCAGCAGCTTGGACAGGGCTAACTATGGCTACACCTTC.

V is TRBV5-6 and J is TRBJ2-2, with D perhaps being TRBD1 or TRBD2 (5 bases each). Trimming shortened V by 6 bases and J by 2 bases, and 17 bases separated the two germline ends. The CDR3 is 16 amino acids. CDR1 and CDR2 (germline): SGHDT, YYEEEE. In DNA, the CDR3 is TGTGCCAGCAAAAAAATGGGACCCACTAACACCGGGGAGCTGTTTTTT. It translates to CASKKMGPTNTGELFF. The variable domain in full, with the rest retrieved from reference TRBV5-6 and TRBJ2-2, is DAGVTQSPTHLIKTRGQQVTLRCSPKSGHDTVSWYQQALGQGPQFIFQYYEEEERQRGNFPDRFSGHQFPNYSSELNVNALLLGDSALYLCASKKMGPTNTGELFFGEGSRLTVL.